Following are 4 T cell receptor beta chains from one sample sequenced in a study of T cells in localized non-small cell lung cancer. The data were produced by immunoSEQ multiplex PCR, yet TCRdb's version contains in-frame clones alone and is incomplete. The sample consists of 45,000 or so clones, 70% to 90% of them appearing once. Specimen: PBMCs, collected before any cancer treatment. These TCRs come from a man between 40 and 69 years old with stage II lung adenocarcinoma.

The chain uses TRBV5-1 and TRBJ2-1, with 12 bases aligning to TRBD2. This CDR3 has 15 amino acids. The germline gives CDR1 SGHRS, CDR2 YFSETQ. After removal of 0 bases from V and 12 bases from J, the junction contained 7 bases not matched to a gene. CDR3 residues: CASSLDPSGGAGQFF. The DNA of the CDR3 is TGCGCCAGCAGCTTGGATCCTAGCGGGGGGGCCGGGCAGTTCTTC.

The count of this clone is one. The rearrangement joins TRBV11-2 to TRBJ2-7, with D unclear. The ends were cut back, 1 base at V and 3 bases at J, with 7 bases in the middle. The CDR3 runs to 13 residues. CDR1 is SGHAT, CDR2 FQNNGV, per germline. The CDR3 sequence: CASSLGFNYEQYV. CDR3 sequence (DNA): TGTGCCAGCAGCTTAGGATTCAACTACGAGCAGTACGTC.

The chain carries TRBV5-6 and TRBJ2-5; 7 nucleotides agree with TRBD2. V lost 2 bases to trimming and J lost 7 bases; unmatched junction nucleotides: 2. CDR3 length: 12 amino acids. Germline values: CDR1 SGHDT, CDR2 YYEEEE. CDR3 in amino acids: CASSLPGGTQYF. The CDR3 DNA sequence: TGTGCCAGCAGCTTACCGGGGGGGACCCAGTACTTC.

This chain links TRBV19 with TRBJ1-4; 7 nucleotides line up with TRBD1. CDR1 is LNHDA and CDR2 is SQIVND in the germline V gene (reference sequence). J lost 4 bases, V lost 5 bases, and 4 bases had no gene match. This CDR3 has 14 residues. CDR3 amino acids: CASSLQGFNEKLFF. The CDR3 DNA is TGTGCCAGTAGTCTACAGGGGTTTAATGAAAAACTGTTTTTT.